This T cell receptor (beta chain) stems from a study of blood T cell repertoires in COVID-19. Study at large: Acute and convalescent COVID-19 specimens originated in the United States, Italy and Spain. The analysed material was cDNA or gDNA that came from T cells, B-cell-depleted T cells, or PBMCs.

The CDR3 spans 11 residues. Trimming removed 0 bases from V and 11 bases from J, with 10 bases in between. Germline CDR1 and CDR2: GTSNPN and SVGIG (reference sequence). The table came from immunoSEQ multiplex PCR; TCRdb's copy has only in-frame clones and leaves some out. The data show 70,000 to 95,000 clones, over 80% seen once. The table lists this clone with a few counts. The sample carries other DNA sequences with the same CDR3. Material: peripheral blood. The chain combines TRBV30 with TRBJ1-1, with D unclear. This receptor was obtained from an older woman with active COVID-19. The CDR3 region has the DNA TGTGCCTGGAGTGTGCTCGGGGAGGCTTTCTTT. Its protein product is CAWSVLGEAFF.